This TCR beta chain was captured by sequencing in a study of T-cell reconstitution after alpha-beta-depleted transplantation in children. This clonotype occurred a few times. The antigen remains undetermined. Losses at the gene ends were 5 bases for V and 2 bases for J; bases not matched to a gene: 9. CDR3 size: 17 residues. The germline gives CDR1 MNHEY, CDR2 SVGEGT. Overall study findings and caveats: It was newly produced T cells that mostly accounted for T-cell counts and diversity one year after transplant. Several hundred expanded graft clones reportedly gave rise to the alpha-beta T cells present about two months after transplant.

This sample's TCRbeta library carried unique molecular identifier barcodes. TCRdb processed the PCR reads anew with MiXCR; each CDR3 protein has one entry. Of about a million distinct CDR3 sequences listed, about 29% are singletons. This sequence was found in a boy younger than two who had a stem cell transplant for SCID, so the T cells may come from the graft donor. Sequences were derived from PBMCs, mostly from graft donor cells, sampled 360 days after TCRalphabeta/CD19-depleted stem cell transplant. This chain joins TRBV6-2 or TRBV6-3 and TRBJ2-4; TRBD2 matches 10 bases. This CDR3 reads CASSILGLAATKNIQYF. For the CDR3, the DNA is TGTGCCAGCAGTATCCTCGGACTAGCGGCCACCAAAAACATTCAGTACTTC.